The present entry profiles one T cell receptor (beta chain) with its context. This record comes from a study of blood T cell repertoires in COVID-19. The wider study: The United States, Italy and Spain provided the acute and convalescent COVID-19 samples.

The assay was immunoSEQ multiplex PCR, and TCRdb's table has in-frame clones only and misses some. The table lists 270,000 or so clones, around 89% of them singletons. Germline loops: CDR1 MDHEN, CDR2 SYDVKM. This CDR3 has 14 amino acids. V gave up 3 bases and J gave up 7 bases; unmatched junction bases: 7. The sequencing input was PBMCs or T cells enriched from blood (not recorded which). The TCR comes from a woman aged 40 to 50 with acute COVID-19. The rearrangement uses TRBV28 and TRBJ1-2; 8 nucleotides agree with TRBD1. CDR3 bases: TGTGCCAGCAGTTTGGCAGGGGGCTTGCCTGGCTACACCTTC. It translates to CASSLAGGLPGYTF.